This entry concerns a single T cell receptor (beta chain). Its antigen is still unknown. The entry originates in a study of shared clonotypes between healthy human individuals. Regarding the study as a whole: Generally, estimated richness proved larger in naive subsets than it did in memory subsets.

TCRdb's copy holds only in-frame clones and misses some; the assay was immunoSEQ multiplex PCR. Of over a million clones listed, 78% were seen once; the top ten hold 0.55% to 0.7%. In the CD4+ fraction, cells were divided into CD45RA+ naive and CD45RA-negative memory subsets. The CDR3 is 13 amino acids. Germline values: CDR1 SGDLS, CDR2 YYNGEE. Trimming took 3 bases from V and 6 from J, leaving 9 bases between them. This TCR derives from a man aged 18-30 years in good health. Some clones in this sample may be carry-over from other donors' samples. Input material: memory CD4+ T cells from PBMCs. Sample subset: CD45RA-negative fraction. This sequence joins TRBV9 and TRBJ1-4; D may be TRBD1 (5 bases). CDR3 coding DNA: TGTGCCAGCAGCGCCGAACAGGATGAAAAACTGTTTTTT. Translation: CASSAEQDEKLFF.